One and the same sample provided the 23 T cell receptor beta chains below, sequenced in a study of shared clonotypes between healthy human individuals. Naive CD8 cells, CD45RO-negative and positively selected for CCR7, excluded terminally differentiated effector memory CD45RA+ cells. Profiled with immunoSEQ multiplex PCR; TCRdb holds only in-frame clones, not every one. The data hold approximately 600,000 clones, with around 95% observed a single time. The sample was naive CD8+ T cells sorted from blood. All receptors derive from a woman in her 30s in good health.

The chain has TRBV28 and TRBJ2-1; 10 bases align to TRBD2. Trimming at V came to 1 base and at J to 8 bases, leaving 11 bases not matched to a gene. The CDR3 extends over 17 amino acids. Germline loops: CDR1 MDHEN, CDR2 SYDVKM. Here the CDR3 reads CASSLFHPAGGPHEQFF. In nucleotides, the CDR3 is TGTGCCAGCAGTTTATTCCATCCAGCGGGAGGGCCTCATGAGCAGTTCTTC.

The V gene is TRBV5-4, the J gene TRBJ2-1, with TRBD2 matching over 9 bases. The CDR3 covers 13 residues. Germline CDR1 and CDR2: SGHNT and YYREEE (reference sequence). Germline trimming cut 4 bases from V and 9 bases from J; bases unmatched to any gene: 5. This CDR3 is CASSPGTSFEQFF. The CDR3 DNA reads TGTGCCAGCAGCCCCGGGACTAGCTTTGAGCAGTTCTTC.

This chain uses TRBV28 with TRBJ2-4; D possibly matches TRBD1 or TRBD2 (6 bases each). This CDR3 spans 16 amino acids. The V gene lost 3 bases and the J gene lost 0 bases, with 12 bases spanning the gap. The V gene's germline CDR1 is MDHEN and CDR2 SYDVKM. For the CDR3, the DNA is TGTGCCAGCAGTTTCCGGGGGCTTTTAGCCAAAAACATTCAGTACTTC. It encodes CASSFRGLLAKNIQYF.

This sequence joins TRBV28 and TRBJ2-7; 7 nucleotides align to TRBD2. Germline V gives CDR1 MDHEN, CDR2 SYDVKM. V lost 4 bases, J lost 2 bases, and 8 bases stayed unmatched. There are 15 residues in the CDR3. The CDR3 here is CASSYGGETTYEQYF. CDR3 bases: TGTGCCAGCAGTTATGGGGGGGAAACCACCTACGAGCAGTACTTC. Based on the CDR3 plus reference TRBV28 and TRBJ2-7, the full variable domain is DVKVTQSSRYLVKRTGEKVFLECVQDMDHENMFWYRQDPGLGLRLIYFSYDVKMKEKGDIPEGYSVSREKKERFSLILESASTNQTSMYLCASSYGGETTYEQYFGPGTRLTVT.

This chain uses TRBV6-5 with TRBJ1-2; 11 nucleotides match TRBD1. This CDR3 has 15 residues. J gave up 1 base and V 4 bases, and 2 bases lay outside the gene matches. Germline V gene lookup returns CDR1 MNHEY and CDR2 SVGAGI. The CDR3 sequence: CASSFGTGGNYGYTF. CDR3 DNA sequence: TGTGCCAGCAGTTTTGGGACAGGGGGTAACTATGGCTACACCTTC.

To note about this clone: This specimen includes other DNA sequences encoding the same CDR3. This chain uses TRBV6-5 with TRBJ2-7; TRBD2 agrees at 11 bases. V dropped 8 bases and J dropped 3; count of bases not matched to a gene: 3. The CDR3 loop spans 13 amino acids. Germline V gene data show CDR1 as MNHEY and CDR2 as SVGAGI. The CDR3 sequence is CASSLAGGYEQYF. CDR3 sequence (DNA): TGTGCCAGCTCGCTAGCGGGAGGCTACGAGCAGTACTTC.

This chain links TRBV29-1 with TRBJ1-1; D perhaps matches TRBD1 (5 bases). Trimming shortened V by 1 base and J by 7 bases, and 10 bases separated the two germline ends. This CDR3 spans 12 amino acids. Germline CDR1 SQVTM, CDR2 ANQGSEA. CDR3 in DNA: TGCAGCGTTGAAGGGGGGGGGATTGAAGCTTTCTTT. It yields the protein CSVEGGGIEAFF.

This chain uses TRBV28 with TRBJ2-1; a possible D gene is TRBD1 (6 bases). The CDR3 runs to 15 residues. The ends were cut back, 6 bases at V and 9 bases at J, with 21 bases in the middle. Germline CDR1 reads MDHEN; CDR2 reads SYDVKM. This chain's CDR3 is CASRKTGELSGEQFF. CDR3 coding DNA: TGTGCCAGCAGGAAGACAGGAGAATTGTCAGGTGAGCAGTTCTTC.

This clone was seen just once. The J gene is TRBJ2-1, the V gene TRBV27, with D perhaps TRBD1 (6 bases). There are 14 residues in the CDR3. Trimming removed 5 bases from V and 7 bases from J, with 15 bases in between. Per germline, CDR1 MNHEY and CDR2 SMNVEV (reference sequence). The CDR3 protein is CASSPNPRGNEQFF. The CDR3 coding sequence is TGTGCCAGCAGTCCAAACCCCAGGGGTAATGAGCAGTTCTTC.

The V and J genes are TRBV29-1 and TRBJ2-1; 10 nucleotides align to TRBD1. The ends lost 7 bases at V and 4 bases at J; junction bases unmatched: 4. Germline CDR1 and CDR2: SQVTM and ANQGSEA. The CDR3 has 13 amino acids. The CDR3 loop reads CSGTGQGYNEQFF. The CDR3 bases are TGCAGCGGTACGGGACAGGGGTACAATGAGCAGTTCTTC.

This sequence joins TRBV7-9 and TRBJ2-7; D uncertain. Trimming stripped 2 bases from V and 7 bases from J, with 12 bases between. The CDR3 is 13 amino acids. Per the germline V gene, CDR1 is SEHNR and CDR2 is FQNEAQ (reference sequence). The CDR3 region has the DNA TGTGCCAGCAGCTTATCACAAGGATCTGAGCAGTACTTC. The encoded protein is CASSLSQGSEQYF.

The chain couples TRBV15 to TRBJ2-2; 7 positions match TRBD2. The germline gives CDR1 LNHNV, CDR2 YYDKDF (reference sequence). CDR3 length: 18 amino acids. V was clipped by 3 bases and J by 5 bases; unmatched bases: 15. The CDR3 DNA reads as TGTGCCACCAGCAGTGTACTCCCGGCGGGAGCACATACCGGGGAGCTGTTTTTT. It codes for CATSSVLPAGAHTGELFF.

The J gene is TRBJ2-7, the V gene TRBV4-2, with D hard to call. This CDR3 is built from 15 residues. Deletions cut 0 bases from V and 0 bases from J, with 9 bases between. Germline assignment: CDR1 LGHNA and CDR2 YNFKEQ. The CDR3 DNA is TGTGCCAGCAGCCAAGAGGGCGGTTTCTCCTACGAGCAGTACTTC. Its protein is CASSQEGGFSYEQYF.

V is TRBV7-9 and J is TRBJ1-2, with a possible D match to TRBD1 (6 bases). CDR1 is SEHNR, CDR2 FQNEAQ, per germline (reference sequence). V was trimmed by 4 bases and J by 4 bases, leaving 13 bases between them. The CDR3 length is 14 residues. CDR3 region: CASSSAGAGYGYTF. As DNA, the CDR3 is TGTGCCAGCAGCTCAGCGGGGGCGGGCTATGGCTACACCTTC.

This clone appeared a single time. The chain carries TRBV28 and TRBJ2-7; tentatively, D is TRBD2 (6 bases). V was clipped by 5 bases and J by 3 bases, with 20 bases between them. Looked up from germline, CDR1 is MDHEN and CDR2 is SYDVKM. This CDR3 has 16 residues. The CDR3 here is CASSETWGVGDYEQYF. The DNA of the CDR3 is TGTGCCAGCAGTGAGACTTGGGGGGTCGGAGACTACGAGCAGTACTTC.

V is TRBV9 and J is TRBJ1-3; 7 positions agree with TRBD1. The V segment lost 4 bases and the J segment 7 bases; nucleotides outside the gene matches: 2. The CDR3 consists of 12 residues. CDR1 is SGDLS, CDR2 YYNGEE, per germline. The DNA for the CDR3 is TGTGCCAGCAGCACAGGGGTCAACACCATATATTTT. Protein product: CASSTGVNTIYF.

The chain has TRBV7-9 and TRBJ2-7, with D possibly matching TRBD2 (6 bases). V was cut by 8 bases and J by 1 base, with 15 bases left in between. CDR1 and CDR2 (germline): SEHNR, FQNEAQ (reference sequence). This CDR3 is 14 amino acids long. CDR3 protein: CASAGRRGSYEQYF. DNA of the CDR3: TGTGCCAGCGCTGGGAGGAGGGGATCCTACGAGCAGTACTTC.

The chain has TRBV4-1 and TRBJ2-7; unclear D gene. This CDR3 contains 14 residues. Germline assignment: CDR1 MGHRA and CDR2 YSYEKL. Trimming removed 0 bases from V and 6 bases from J, with 12 bases in between. As DNA, the CDR3 is TGCGCCAGCAGCCAAGATTTGGGCTCCCTCGAGCAGTACTTC. Protein product: CASSQDLGSLEQYF.

J is TRBJ2-3 and V is TRBV27; D not resolved. CDR1 and CDR2 from the germline V gene are MNHEY and SMNVEV (reference sequence). The CDR3 sequence is 13 residues long. V lost 5 bases and J 4 bases, leaving 10 bases between the germline ends. In DNA form, the CDR3 reads TGTGCCAGCAGTCCTAACTGGGCAGATACGCAGTATTTT. It codes for CASSPNWADTQYF.

This clone was observed a few times. The chain uses TRBV14 and TRBJ2-7; D not resolved. Trimming pared 0 bases from V and 2 bases from J, leaving 14 bases between. Looked up from germline, CDR1 is SGHDN and CDR2 is FVKESK. The CDR3 loop spans 16 amino acids. The CDR3 protein is CASSQDWGISPYEQYF. The CDR3 DNA reads as TGTGCCAGCAGCCAAGATTGGGGTATATCCCCCTACGAGCAGTACTTC. Using reference TRBV14 and TRBJ2-7 for the parts outside the CDR3, the full variable domain is EAGVTQFPSHSVIEKGQTVTLRCDPISGHDNLYWYRRVMGKEIKFLLHFVKESKQDESGMPNNRFLAERTGGTYSTLKVQPAELEDSGVYFCASSQDWGISPYEQYFGPGTRLTVT.

The chain carries TRBV15 and TRBJ2-1, with D possibly matching TRBD1 (5 bases). Trimming pared 3 bases from V and 9 bases from J, leaving 12 bases between. Germline loops: CDR1 LNHNV, CDR2 YYDKDF (reference sequence). The CDR3 is 13 amino acids. CDR3 protein: CATSSFRASEQFF. The DNA for the CDR3 is TGTGCCACCAGCAGTTTCAGGGCCAGTGAGCAGTTCTTC.

V is TRBV25-1 and J is TRBJ1-1; no reliable D call. Trimming took 1 base from V and 0 from J, leaving 9 bases between them. The CDR3 has 15 residues. In germline, CDR1 is MGHDK, CDR2 SYGVNS. The CDR3 spells CASSESLGLNTEAFF. The CDR3 DNA reads as TGTGCCAGCAGTGAATCTCTGGGGTTGAACACTGAAGCTTTCTTT.

The chain couples TRBV27 to TRBJ1-1; D might be TRBD1 (5 bases). Trimming cost V 5 bases and J 5 bases, with 12 bases left between them. The CDR3 runs 13 residues. The germline V gene has CDR1 MNHEY and CDR2 SMNVEV (reference sequence). The CDR3 nucleotides are TGTGCCAGCAGTATCCTGGGGGGGACTGAAGCTTTCTTT. Amino acids: CASSILGGTEAFF.